This T cell receptor beta chain was sequenced during a study of cytomegalovirus exposure and HLA in healthy donors. Regarding the study as a whole: Reportedly, HLA-A and HLA-B alleles of most subjects were accurately predicted from TCR beta. Immune exposure was documented only through CMV serostatus. TCR sequences were mostly rare, though some public TCRs occurred in many donors.

Use of 60 Vbeta and 13 Jbeta primers characterized the PCR. Profiling relied on immunoSEQ multiplex PCR, and the TCRdb table lists in-frame clones only, not all of them. The sample has 200,000 to 300,000 clones; about 81% are singletons. A word on this clone: The antigen is undetermined.

Trimming cost V 7 bases and J 3 bases, with 5 bases left between them. This CDR3 is 10 amino acids long. Germline assignment: CDR1 DFQATT and CDR2 SNEGSKA (reference sequence). The specimen was PBMCs. The sequence was collected from a woman aged 35 to 49 in good health and CMV-seropositive. The chain couples TRBV20-1 to TRBJ2-3; D is unclear. For the CDR3, the DNA is TGCAGTGTTCTTACAGATACGCAGTATTTT. Its protein is CSVLTDTQYF.